One and the same sample provided the 27 T cell receptor beta chains below, sequenced in a study of cytomegalovirus exposure and HLA in healthy donors. This PCR relied on a set of 60 Vbeta primers and 13 Jbeta primers. The protocol was immunoSEQ multiplex PCR, while the TCRdb copy is restricted to in-frame clones and leaves out a portion. The repertoire table contains 200,000 to 250,000 clones. Sequences were obtained from PBMCs. These receptors all stem from a girl aged 2 to 10 in good health and CMV-seropositive.

The rearrangement joins TRBV27 to TRBJ2-7, with TRBD2 identical over 7 bases. V shed 0 bases, J shed 3 bases, and the junction held 8 bases outside the gene matches. CDR3 length: 16 amino acids. The germline CDR1 and CDR2 sequences are MNHEY and SMNVEV (reference sequence). CDR3 protein: CASSLSVGGLLYEQYF. The CDR3 DNA is TGTGCCAGCAGTTTATCAGTGGGAGGGCTACTCTACGAGCAGTACTTC.

V is TRBV28 and J is TRBJ2-7; 9 bases agree with TRBD2. V shed 7 bases, J shed 0 bases, and the junction held 7 bases outside the gene matches. Looked up from germline, CDR1 is MDHEN and CDR2 is SYDVKM. The CDR3 extends over 15 amino acids. The CDR3 is CASTAGGANSYEQYF. In DNA form, the CDR3 reads TGTGCCAGCACCGCGGGGGGGGCAAACTCCTACGAGCAGTACTTC. The full variable domain, completed using reference TRBV28 and TRBJ2-7, is DVKVTQSSRYLVKRTGEKVFLECVQDMDHENMFWYRQDPGLGLRLIYFSYDVKMKEKGDIPEGYSVSREKKERFSLILESASTNQTSMYLCASTAGGANSYEQYFGPGTRLTVT.

The CDR3 DNA sequence: TGTGCCAGCAGTGAGACAGGGATAGGCTATGGCTACACCTTC. Translating gives CASSETGIGYGYTF. The chain has TRBV27 and TRBJ1-2; TRBD1 matches at 7 bases. Germline CDR1 and CDR2: MNHEY and SMNVEV (reference sequence). Trimming took 5 bases from V and 4 from J; bases not matched to a gene: 7. The CDR3 length is 14 residues.

V and J are TRBV6-5 and TRBJ2-2; 9 bases map to TRBD2. After removal of 8 bases from V and 8 bases from J, the junction contained 9 bases not matched to a gene. Per the germline V gene, CDR1 is MNHEY and CDR2 is SVGAGI. This CDR3 region has 14 residues. This CDR3 is CASSFRGRGGELFF. The DNA for the CDR3 is TGTGCCAGCTCTTTTCGCGGGAGGGGGGGGGAGCTGTTTTTT.

The chain uses TRBV5-1 and TRBJ1-4; maybe TRBD1 (5 bases). Trimming pared 0 bases from V and 5 bases from J, leaving 14 bases between. The CDR3 contains 16 residues. Germline V gene lookup returns CDR1 SGHRS and CDR2 YFSETQ. The DNA for the CDR3 is TGCGCCAGCAGCTTGGAGTCTAGGGGCCAGAATGAAAAACTGTTTTTT. As protein: CASSLESRGQNEKLFF. Looking up the rest from reference TRBV5-1 and TRBJ1-4 gives the full variable domain: KAGVTQTPRYLIKTRGQQVTLSCSPISGHRSVSWYQQTPGQGLQFLFEYFSETQRNKGNFPGRFSGRQFSNSRSEMNVSTLELGDSALYLCASSLESRGQNEKLFFGSGTQLSVL.

The chain joins TRBV29-1 to TRBJ1-4, with D maybe TRBD1 (6 bases). The CDR3 contains 12 residues. Trimming pared 5 bases from V and 11 bases from J, leaving 15 bases between. Germline CDR1 and CDR2: SQVTM and ANQGSEA. In nucleotides, the CDR3 is TGCAGCGTTCGACAGGACGTTGGGAAACTGTTTTTT. Its protein product is CSVRQDVGKLFF.

CDR3 sequence (DNA): TGTGCCAGCAGTTCCGGGACAGGGCAGAACAATCAGCCCCAGCATTTT. Translating it yields CASSSGTGQNNQPQHF. The V call is TRBV27, the J call TRBJ1-5; 9 bases are a match to TRBD1. CDR3 size: 16 residues. Germline V gene lookup returns CDR1 MNHEY and CDR2 SMNVEV (reference sequence). V dropped 4 bases and J dropped 3; count of bases not matched to a gene: 7.

The chain carries TRBV4-1 and TRBJ1-1; D gene ambiguous. V was shortened by 8 bases and J by 2 bases, with 21 bases between the two germline ends. The CDR3 runs to 16 residues. Germline-derived CDR1 and CDR2 are MGHRA and YSYEKL. CDR3 amino acids: CASSSEGVPGNTEAFF. The CDR3 DNA reads TGCGCCAGCTCGTCTGAGGGAGTCCCAGGTAACACTGAAGCTTTCTTT.

V and J are TRBV7-2 and TRBJ2-5, with 11 bases identical to TRBD2. CDR1 and CDR2 (germline): SGHTA, FQGNSA. This CDR3 is built from 13 residues. V gave up 4 bases and J gave up 10 bases; unmatched junction bases: 5. The CDR3 is CASSSTSGSLQYF. Here the CDR3 DNA reads TGTGCCAGCAGCTCAACTAGCGGGAGCCTCCAGTACTTC.

The V and J genes are TRBV7-9 and TRBJ2-7; no definite D call. This CDR3 region has 11 residues. Germline values: CDR1 SEHNR, CDR2 FQNEAQ (reference sequence). Trimming removed 5 bases at V and 5 bases at J, with 7 bases between. In nucleotides, the CDR3 is TGTGCCAGCAGCCTACGGGACGAGCAGTACTTC. Its translation: CASSLRDEQYF.

The chain links TRBV6-6 to TRBJ1-1; 7 bases map to TRBD1. The length of the CDR3 is 16 residues. V lost 0 bases and J lost 1; bases outside the gene matches: 5. Germline values: CDR1 MNHNY, CDR2 SVGAGI (reference sequence). CDR3 sequence reads: CASSYSRQGWNTEAFF. The CDR3 coding sequence is TGTGCCAGCAGTTACTCCCGACAGGGATGGAACACTGAAGCTTTCTTT.

V usage is TRBV19 and J usage is TRBJ2-1; the D gene is possibly TRBD2 (7 bases). The germline gives CDR1 LNHDA, CDR2 SQIVND (reference sequence). The CDR3 spans 17 residues. V was shortened by 3 bases and J by 6 bases, with 21 bases between the two germline ends. CDR3: CASSIWAGKGGSNEQFF. The CDR3 DNA is TGTGCCAGTAGTATTTGGGCGGGAAAGGGGGGGTCCAATGAGCAGTTCTTC.

The gene calls are TRBV27 and TRBJ2-1; possible D gene TRBD2, 5 bases. The CDR3 has 13 residues. Germline V gene sequence: CDR1 MNHEY, CDR2 SMNVEV (reference sequence). Between the trimmed V and J ends, which lost 7 bases and 9 bases, there was a span of 16 bases. This CDR3 reads CASTARGEGEQFF. The CDR3 DNA is TGTGCCAGCACGGCACGGGGTGAGGGTGAGCAGTTCTTC.

This chain uses TRBV6-1 with TRBJ1-5, with 7 bases identical to TRBD1. This CDR3 comprises 16 residues. CDR1 is MNHNS and CDR2 is SASEGT in the germline V gene. V was pared by 4 bases and J by 9 bases, with 15 bases of the junction left unmatched. CDR3 coding DNA: TGTGCCAGCAGTGCGCTCTCTGGACAGGTCGGGACGCCCCAGCATTTT. It translates to CASSALSGQVGTPQHF.

The chain recombines TRBV28 with TRBJ2-7, with TRBD2 matching 7 bases. This CDR3 region has 12 residues. Germline CDR1 reads MDHEN; CDR2 reads SYDVKM. Germline trimming cut 6 bases from V and 4 bases from J; bases unmatched to any gene: 3. In DNA, the CDR3 is TGTGCCAGCAGCTCGGGGGGATACGAGCAGTACTTC. This encodes CASSSGGYEQYF.

The rearrangement uses TRBV19 and TRBJ2-1, with 12 bases lining up with TRBD2. This CDR3 spans 16 amino acids. Germline V gives CDR1 LNHDA, CDR2 SQIVND (reference sequence). V gave up 5 bases and J gave up 2 bases; unmatched junction bases: 4. Here the CDR3 reads CASSATSGSPYNEQFF. CDR3 nucleotides: TGTGCCAGTAGTGCGACTAGCGGGAGTCCCTACAATGAGCAGTTCTTC.

The chain employs TRBV6-1 and TRBJ2-1; the match to TRBD2 covers 14 bases. The trim removed 3 bases at V and 7 bases at J, leaving 2 bases unmatched. The CDR3 is made up of 15 amino acids. CDR1 is MNHNS and CDR2 is SASEGT in the germline V gene. CDR3 sequence: CASSEGLAGVNEQFF. The CDR3 nucleotides read TGTGCCAGCAGTGAGGGACTAGCGGGAGTTAATGAGCAGTTCTTC.

The V gene is TRBV7-9, the J gene TRBJ2-7; 11 positions agree with TRBD2. V dropped 5 bases and J dropped 3; count of bases not matched to a gene: 6. The CDR3 is 15 residues long. The germline V gene has CDR1 SEHNR and CDR2 FQNEAQ (reference sequence). CDR3 in DNA: TGTGCCAGCAGCACGGGACTAGCGGAACGCTACGAGCAGTACTTC. Translating gives CASSTGLAERYEQYF.

The rearrangement links TRBV7-2 to TRBJ1-5, with D possibly matching TRBD1 (5 bases). Deletions cut 1 base from V and 7 bases from J, with 8 bases between. The germline CDR1 and CDR2 sequences are SGHTA and FQGNSA. This CDR3 is 13 amino acids long. The CDR3, as DNA: TGTGCCAGCAGCTTAGGGGGGGAACAGCCCCAGCATTTT. Amino acids: CASSLGGEQPQHF.

J is TRBJ1-1 and V is TRBV5-1; D gene ambiguous. The CDR3 extends over 16 amino acids. Germline CDR1 SGHRS, CDR2 YFSETQ. Trimming removed 0 bases from V and 1 base from J, with 13 bases in between. The CDR3 DNA is TGCGCCAGCAGCTTGGTTTTGGCAGAATCGAACACTGAAGCTTTCTTT. Its protein product is CASSLVLAESNTEAFF.

This chain uses TRBV10-3 with TRBJ2-2; TRBD2 might be the D (6 bases). Germline CDR1 reads ENHRY; CDR2 reads SYGVKD. The CDR3 loop spans 14 amino acids. V was shortened by 8 bases and J by 5 bases, with 15 bases between the two germline ends. CDR3 in amino acids: CAIAGTLSTGELFF. The CDR3 nucleotides read TGTGCCATCGCAGGGACTTTATCAACCGGGGAGCTGTTTTTT.

The DNA of the CDR3 is TGTGCCAGCAACCACGGGGGGCTCACTGAAGCTTTCTTT. Translating gives CASNHGGLTEAFF. V is TRBV28 and J is TRBJ1-1; D may be TRBD1 (6 bases). Germline lookup yields CDR1 MDHEN and CDR2 SYDVKM. Trimming shortened V by 7 bases and J by 4 bases, and 13 bases separated the two germline ends. The CDR3 sequence is 13 residues long.

This chain links TRBV13 with TRBJ2-5, with D perhaps TRBD2 (6 bases). CDR3 size: 16 residues. The germline CDR1 and CDR2 sequences are PRHDT and FYEKMQ (reference sequence). Trimming cost V 5 bases and J 0 bases, with 16 bases left between them. CDR3 DNA sequence: TGTGCCAGCAGCCCTCGGGGGATAGATTACCAAGAGACCCAGTACTTC. It yields the protein CASSPRGIDYQETQYF.

The rearrangement uses TRBV18 and TRBJ1-1, with D possibly being TRBD1 (6 bases). The V end lost 3 bases, the J end lost 2 bases, and 16 bases lay between the germline ends. The CDR3 is made up of 16 amino acids. Germline V gene data show CDR1 as KGHSH and CDR2 as LQKENI. The DNA of the CDR3 is TGTGCCAGCTCACCTCCTCCGGGACACAAAAACACTGAAGCTTTCTTT. It codes for CASSPPPGHKNTEAFF.

This chain joins TRBV5-1 and TRBJ1-1; TRBD1 might be the D (6 bases). This CDR3 has 14 amino acids. V dropped 0 bases and J dropped 2 bases, with 8 bases sitting between them. Germline V gene lookup returns CDR1 SGHRS and CDR2 YFSETQ. The CDR3 spells CASSLGQDNTEAFF. The CDR3, as DNA: TGCGCCAGCAGCTTGGGACAGGATAACACTGAAGCTTTCTTT.

The chain joins TRBV28 to TRBJ1-1, with 7 nucleotides matching TRBD1. CDR3 size: 15 residues. Trimming cost V 7 bases and J 4 bases; bases outside gene matches: 12. Looked up from germline, CDR1 is MDHEN and CDR2 is SYDVKM. Here the CDR3 reads CASTSGDRVTTEAFF. Here the CDR3 DNA reads TGTGCCAGCACTTCGGGAGACAGGGTTACCACTGAAGCTTTCTTT. The full variable domain, with the rest looked up from reference TRBV28 and TRBJ1-1, is DVKVTQSSRYLVKRTGEKVFLECVQDMDHENMFWYRQDPGLGLRLIYFSYDVKMKEKGDIPEGYSVSREKKERFSLILESASTNQTSMYLCASTSGDRVTTEAFFGQGTRLTVV.

The rearrangement links TRBV2 to TRBJ2-1; the match to TRBD1 covers 10 bases. The CDR3 is 15 residues long. Trimming at V came to 6 bases and at J to 5 bases, leaving 7 bases not matched to a gene. Germline CDR1 and CDR2: SNHLY and FYNNEI. CDR3 coding DNA: TGTGCCAGCAGCCGTGACAGGGGGCCTGACAATGAGCAGTTCTTC. Its protein is CASSRDRGPDNEQFF.